The present T cell receptor (beta chain) was sequenced within a study of blood T cell repertoires in COVID-19. This CDR3 contains 11 residues. Germline V gene lookup returns CDR1 SNHLY and CDR2 FYNNEI. V lost 6 bases, J lost 3 bases, and 6 bases lay in between. Original handling: Nucleated cell counts were estimated from reference gene primer amplification. Sequencing was performed with immunoSEQ multiplex PCR; in TCRdb, only in-frame clones are kept and a portion is missing. From that table come the V and J calls and clone size; the DNA was used to work out D and trimming. This table has around 93,000 clones, approximately 89% appearing once.

The chain joins TRBV2 to TRBJ2-7; weak D call: TRBD2 (5 bases). The receptor's source is a man aged 80 or over with acute or convalescent COVID-19. The sample comprised peripheral blood. The DNA of the CDR3 is TGTGCCAGCAGGAGGGACTACGAGCAGTACTTC. This encodes CASRRDYEQYF.